This T cell receptor beta chain was observed in a study of T cell responses to AZD1222 COVID-19 vaccine. The study's findings and limits: Every sample of the repertoires postdated the peak T cell response.

This CDR3 comprises 14 residues. Germline CDR1 SGHAT, CDR2 FQNNGV. V lost 5 bases, J lost 7 bases, and 9 bases stayed unmatched. Assay used: immunoSEQ multiplex PCR; TCRdb lists only in-frame clones, some missing. Here the sample spans 120,000 or so clones, 70% to 90% being singletons. Points on this clone: Its target is not known.

The receptor was isolated from an adult who received the AZD1222 COVID-19 vaccine. Sequenced material: peripheral blood, taken 28 days after the second AZD1222 dose. The chain employs TRBV11-2 and TRBJ1-2; 8 nucleotides agree with TRBD1. The CDR3 DNA follows: TGTGCCAGCAGCACCACCGACAGGGGTGTTGGCTACACCTTC. Its translation: CASSTTDRGVGYTF.